This record covers a single T cell receptor beta chain. Its recognized antigen is unknown. The input lacks base qualities; no much larger clone sits a single base away. CDR1 PRHDT and CDR2 FYEKMQ are derived from the germline V gene (reference sequence). The CDR3 runs 14 residues from the cysteine to the phenylalanine. The sequence is cut down to CDR3 DNA, 42 bases in frame from base 1. For this chain, trimming is 3 bases at the V end and 8 bases at the J end, and the number of junction bases without a gene match is 5. This entry is derived from a study of blood T cells in healthy people across ages (dated by TCRdb to 2013 to 2016). In terms of the full investigation: In model experiments, template switching captured roughly one uniquely barcoded TCR beta cDNA molecule for every two T cells. To track age-related changes in TCR beta repertoire diversity, the study relied on deep sequencing normalized with unique cDNA molecular identifiers. The donors were split into four age groups: young (average about 15 years), middle-aged (around 40), aged (roughly 65) and long-lived (under 85). The study analyzed two additional independent replicas of 1 million unique cDNA reads from the same blood draw for two donors, one aged 18 to 29 and one aged 80 or older. Beyond this particular receptor, the publication reports: Observed TCR beta diversity correlated strongly with the percentage of naive T cells measured by flow cytometry. Estimates of total diversity based on one million sequenced T cells were regarded as lower bounds and as underestimates. Bulk unsorted PBMC profiling prevented conclusive comparison of naive and antigen-experienced compartments. Observed TCR beta diversity per million T cells fell roughly linearly with age, and a significant reduction was already apparent by age roughly 40. Compared with the aged group, the long-lived group had more naive CD4+ T cells, fewer expanded clones and increased TCR diversity, suggesting age selection. Because donor CMV infection status was unknown, age-related changes in expanded clonotypes were potentially confounded.

Library method: 5' RACE. For sequencing, an Illumina HiSeq 2500 was employed. The second PCR ran for about 6 to 12 cycles and used a J-beta primer mix along with a sample-barcoded 5' primer. Each TCR beta cDNA molecule received a unique molecular identifier from a template-switch 5' adaptor carrying 12 random nucleotides. At least 2.5 million CDR3-containing paired-end reads were obtained from each sample. The Mint cDNA synthesis kit, primed by a TRBC-specific oligonucleotide, was used to synthesize first-strand cDNA from all RNA. After uracil-DNA glycosylase treatment, a first 18-cycle PCR used universal primers M1SS and BC2_uni_R on all cDNA. In the source study's methods: Normalization of each sample was performed by random selection of 1 million high-quality reads, each carrying a distinct molecular identifier. Instead of being binned into consensus sequences, reads that shared molecular identifiers were thrown out. MiTCR, run with a Q25 quality threshold and the strictest error-elimination algorithm, handled CDR3 identification, clonotype clustering and error correction. Lower-bound total TCR beta diversity was estimated with a nonparametric unseen species model using Euler transformation. TCRdb reprocessed the public reads (quality trimming at Q25 with fastp, clone calling with MiXCR) and kept in-frame beta chains. Records with the same CDR3 protein are collapsed into one entry carrying the most frequent genes and DNA. TCRdb's processing, not the study's, gives the V and J calls here. This sample comprises roughly 700,000 distinct CDR3 sequences, 25% of them detected only once. The ten largest clones capture more than 8.5% of the sample.

The 39 donors, aged about 6 to 95 years, were systemically healthy Caucasian individuals from Russia. Around 9.8 milliliters of peripheral blood were collected from each donor into EDTA-treated Vacutainer tubes. Ficoll-Paque density-gradient centrifugation was used to isolate PBMCs, with at least 7 million per sample. Trizol reagent was used to extract total RNA from PBMCs, with at least 6 micrograms per sample. Naive CD45RAhigh/CD27high T cell percentages were measured by flow cytometry on a PBMC aliquot from every donor. These same records also appear under a second study, on T cells of mothers and their children. From that second study: Nine systemically healthy Caucasian individuals served as donors, namely three mothers together with their six children. cDNA synthesis consumed the entire amount of extracted RNA, loaded at around 1.4 ug RNA in each 15 ul reaction. In the second PCR, the M1S primer added sample barcodes and 2-4 random nucleotides. More than 9 million TCR beta CDR3 reads were obtained from each mother, and 2.5 million to 3.5 million reads were obtained from each child. TCR recombination output is similarly shaped by thymic selection in related and unrelated pairs, with a minor effect exerted by inherited differences. Normalized repertoire overlap was always found to be slightly, but never significantly, higher in related mother-child pairs than in unrelated mother-child pairs. Persistent microchimeric T cell clones were not detected, at a sensitivity of about 100 clones per million clonotypes. The study used deep NGS to compare TCR beta repertoires of mothers and children, seeking features distinguishing related mother-child pairs from unrelated individuals. Mothers averaged around 40 +/- 4 years of age and children averaged around 10 +/- 4 years. Libraries were sequenced on Illumina HiSeq 2000 with 100+100 nt paired-end reads after adapter ligation with NEBNext reagents. To prevent cross-contamination, the mother and child libraries were prepared one month apart and sequenced in separate runs. Between roughly 500,000 and 2,300,000 distinct TCR beta clonotypes were identified per donor. Naive TCR beta clonotypes were estimated from low-frequency clonotypes matched to each donor's FACS-determined naive share, without sorting.

Here the chain combines TRBV13 and TRBJ2-1; 9 central nucleotides agree with TRBD2. The sequencing sample was made of blood. This clonotype originated in a boy younger than 18 in good health. The CDR3 reads CASSFLAGEDEQFF. The nucleotides read TGTGCCAGCAGCTTTTTAGCGGGAGAGGATGAGCAGTTCTTC.